This T cell receptor beta chain emerged from a study of T cells in Graves' hyperthyroidism and ophthalmopathy. Study summary: Peripheral blood was acquired at first diagnosis, ahead of any therapy whatsoever. General study results and limits: Stable hyperthyroidism was told apart from ophthalmopathy by a model built on 13 V-J features.

Subjects aged 18 to 65 presented with newly diagnosed hyperthyroidism of less than 2 months' duration. Uncontrolled infections, other autoimmune diseases, pregnancy or lactation led to exclusion of patients. V gave up 5 bases and J gave up 3 bases, with 17 bases separating them. The CDR3 sequence is 15 residues long. Germline CDR1 is MNHNS and CDR2 is SASEGT. This clonotype was seen ten or more times. What it binds is not known. The TCR beta CDR3 regions underwent amplification using RNA transcripts as the source. First-round RT-PCR with HTBI primers amplified the TCR CDR3 region. TCRdb itself ran the multiplex PCR reads through MiXCR, one entry per CDR3 protein. The sample shows 550,000 to 650,000 distinct CDR3 sequences, approximately 13% of them seen only once.

This sequence was found in a young woman with Graves' hyperthyroidism that later progressed to Graves' ophthalmopathy. Sample: blood. The V gene is TRBV6-1, the J gene TRBJ2-7; the D gene is possibly TRBD2 (5 bases). CDR3 loop: CASSYREYGNYEQYF. The CDR3 DNA sequence: TGTGCCAGCAGTTATAGGGAGTACGGCAACTACGAGCAGTACTTC.